The 23 T cell receptor beta chains below were found in one sample sequenced in a study of blood T cell repertoires in COVID-19. Sequenced by immunoSEQ multiplex PCR; TCRdb stores in-frame clones only, minus some. This sample has some 400,000 clones, with roughly 90% found just once. Sequences were obtained from peripheral blood. These TCRs come from a man in his late teens or twenties with active or convalescent COVID-19.

This chain links TRBV7-2 with TRBJ2-5, with 7 bases identical to TRBD1. CDR1 SGHTA and CDR2 FQGNSA come from the germline V gene. The CDR3 runs 15 residues. The J segment lost 5 bases and the V segment lost 5 bases, leaving 11 bases of the junction unmatched. The CDR3 protein is CASSPGRGRRETQYF. In nucleotides, the CDR3 is TGTGCCAGCAGCCCCGGAAGGGGGCGACGGGAGACCCAGTACTTC.

The CDR3 protein is CASSLAGLAGGGQFF. The CDR3, as DNA: TGTGCCAGCAGCTTAGCGGGACTAGCGGGGGGTGGGCAGTTCTTC. The V and J genes are TRBV11-2 and TRBJ2-1; TRBD2 agrees at 15 bases. The CDR3 is 15 amino acids. CDR1 SGHAT and CDR2 FQNNGV come from the germline V gene. The trim removed 1 base at V and 12 bases at J, leaving 4 bases unmatched.

The chain links TRBV5-4 to TRBJ2-2, with TRBD1 matching over 10 bases. The CDR3 is made up of 16 amino acids. Trimming cost V 3 bases and J 5 bases; bases outside gene matches: 7. Per the germline V gene, CDR1 is SGHNT and CDR2 is YYREEE (reference sequence). The CDR3 loop reads CASSWGQGISTGELFF. In DNA form, the CDR3 reads TGTGCCAGCAGCTGGGGACAGGGGATTTCGACCGGGGAGCTGTTTTTT.

The V gene is TRBV19, the J gene TRBJ2-7; 8 bases align to TRBD2. The ends lost 3 bases at V and 2 bases at J; junction bases unmatched: 0. The germline CDR1 and CDR2 sequences are LNHDA and SQIVND (reference sequence). This CDR3 has 13 residues. CDR3 residues: CASSISGTYEQYF. CDR3 bases: TGTGCCAGTAGTATTAGCGGGACCTACGAGCAGTACTTC. Together with reference TRBV19 and TRBJ2-7, the CDR3 gives the full variable domain: DGGITQSPKYLFRKEGQNVTLSCEQNLNHDAMYWYRQDPGQGLRLIYYSQIVNDFQKGDIAEGYSVSREKKESFPLTVTSAQKNPTAFYLCASSISGTYEQYFGPGTRLTVT.

V usage is TRBV4-2 and J usage is TRBJ1-3, with D tentatively TRBD1 (6 bases). Trimming pared 4 bases from V and 11 bases from J, leaving 15 bases between. Germline V gene sequence: CDR1 LGHNA, CDR2 YNFKEQ. The CDR3 totals 13 residues. As DNA, the CDR3 is TGTGCCAGCAGCCCATTTAACAGGGACGCCATATATTTT. Translation: CASSPFNRDAIYF.

The V gene is TRBV7-9, the J gene TRBJ2-1, with TRBD2 matching 7 bases. The V gene end was trimmed by 4 bases and the J gene end by 6 bases; junction bases not matched to a gene: 12. The CDR3 is made up of 16 amino acids. The germline V gene has CDR1 SEHNR and CDR2 FQNEAQ (reference sequence). In nucleotides, the CDR3 is TGTGCCAGCAGCTCCCGTGGCGGGAGCCCCCGCAATGAGCAGTTCTTC. Its translation: CASSSRGGSPRNEQFF.

V and J are TRBV28 and TRBJ2-1; 7 nucleotides match TRBD1. The length of the CDR3 is 14 residues. V was pared by 5 bases and J by 6 bases, with 7 bases of the junction left unmatched. In germline, CDR1 is MDHEN, CDR2 SYDVKM. The CDR3 DNA is TGTGCCAGCAGTAGAGTGGGACAGACCAATGAGCAGTTCTTC. Translated, it gives CASSRVGQTNEQFF. Variable domain in full (rest from reference TRBV28 and TRBJ2-1): DVKVTQSSRYLVKRTGEKVFLECVQDMDHENMFWYRQDPGLGLRLIYFSYDVKMKEKGDIPEGYSVSREKKERFSLILESASTNQTSMYLCASSRVGQTNEQFFGPGTRLTVL.

The chain carries TRBV4-3 and TRBJ1-1; TRBD1 matches 7 bases. J gave up 0 bases and V 4 bases, and 11 bases lay outside the gene matches. The CDR3 sequence is 17 residues long. Germline CDR1 is LGHNA and CDR2 is YSLEER. In DNA form, the CDR3 reads TGCGCCAGCAGCCCAGGAATCTGGACAGGCATGAACACTGAAGCTTTCTTT. Protein product: CASSPGIWTGMNTEAFF.

The rearrangement links TRBV19 to TRBJ2-1, with 8 bases fitting TRBD2. The CDR3 covers 16 residues. J was trimmed by 8 bases and V by 5 bases; bases with no gene match: 14. CDR1 is LNHDA, CDR2 SQIVND, per germline (reference sequence). The CDR3 protein is CASSPRARGVLDEQFF. The CDR3 DNA is TGTGCCAGTAGTCCCCGCGCGCGGGGGGTATTAGATGAGCAGTTCTTC.

The chain is built from TRBV2 and TRBJ2-7; TRBD1 is a possible D gene (5 bases). Germline CDR1 SNHLY, CDR2 FYNNEI. The CDR3 is 13 residues long. V was trimmed by 7 bases and J by 1 base, leaving 11 bases between them. CDR3 DNA sequence: TGTGCCAGCACAACGACAGCATCCTACGAGCAGTACTTC. Amino acid sequence: CASTTTASYEQYF.

This clone was counted a single time. V is TRBV5-1 and J is TRBJ2-2; 10 bases line up with TRBD1. Per germline, CDR1 SGHRS and CDR2 YFSETQ. The CDR3 has 16 amino acids. V shed 7 bases, J shed 4 bases, and the junction held 10 bases outside the gene matches. CDR3 in amino acids: CASGGDRGETTGELFF. The CDR3 coding sequence is TGCGCCAGCGGTGGGGACAGGGGAGAGACCACCGGGGAGCTGTTTTTT.

This chain joins TRBV9 and TRBJ2-7, with 8 bases lining up with TRBD2. The germline V gene encodes CDR1 SGDLS and CDR2 YYNGEE. The V gene end was trimmed by 4 bases and the J gene end by 1 base; junction bases not matched to a gene: 10. The CDR3 contains 16 residues. The CDR3 region has the DNA TGTGCCAGCAGCCCCCAAGCGGGAGTCAGTTCCTACGAGCAGTACTTC. It encodes CASSPQAGVSSYEQYF.

The CDR3 spells CASSLELSVNEQFF. The CDR3 DNA is TGTGCCAGCAGCTTAGAGCTTTCGGTCAATGAGCAGTTCTTC. V gene TRBV11-1 combines with J gene TRBJ2-1; D is unresolved. Germline CDR1 and CDR2: SGHAT and FQDESV (reference sequence). The CDR3 length is 14 residues. V dropped 1 base and J dropped 6 bases, with 10 bases sitting between them.

This clone has just a few counts. The gene calls are TRBV11-2 and TRBJ1-3; D gene ambiguous. CDR3 length: 15 amino acids. Trimming took 0 bases from V and 1 from J, leaving 7 bases between them. Germline V gene data show CDR1 as SGHAT and CDR2 as FQNNGV. As DNA, the CDR3 is TGTGCCAGCAGCTTAGATCGGAGATCTGGAAACACCATATATTTT. It codes for CASSLDRRSGNTIYF.

This chain connects TRBV29-1 to TRBJ1-1, with a weak D call TRBD1 (5 bases). The CDR3 loop spans 14 amino acids. V was clipped by 4 bases and J by 3 bases, with 15 bases between them. Germline lookup yields CDR1 SQVTM and CDR2 ANQGSEA. The CDR3 coding sequence is TGCAGCGTTGTTTCTCTATTAGGGGACACTGAAGCTTTCTTT. This encodes CSVVSLLGDTEAFF.

CDR3 DNA sequence: TGTGCCAGCAGCATGAAGGGGACTCAGAGTAATTCACCCCTCCACTTT. Translated: CASSMKGTQSNSPLHF. The J gene is TRBJ1-6, the V gene TRBV5-6, with a possible D match to TRBD1 (5 bases). The CDR3 has 16 amino acids. Germline-derived CDR1 and CDR2 are SGHDT and YYEEEE. V lost 4 bases and J lost 6, with 17 bases in between.

The rearrangement links TRBV5-6 to TRBJ2-6, with D uncertain. V lost 5 bases to trimming and J lost 0 bases, with 3 bases between them. The CDR3 has 13 residues. CDR1 is SGHDT, CDR2 YYEEEE, per germline. The CDR3 reads CASSYSGANVLTF. CDR3 in DNA: TGTGCCAGCAGTTACTCTGGGGCCAACGTCCTGACTTTC.

This clone was seen only once. V usage is TRBV4-1 and J usage is TRBJ1-1; D is ambiguous. Germline CDR1 is MGHRA and CDR2 is YSYEKL. Trimming removed 0 bases at V and 3 bases at J, with 8 bases between. The CDR3 has 14 amino acids. The CDR3 sequence: CASSQDGRDTEAFF. Written as DNA, the CDR3 is TGCGCCAGCAGCCAAGATGGGAGAGACACTGAAGCTTTCTTT.

This clone was recorded once. The chain joins TRBV9 to TRBJ2-5; 12 positions agree with TRBD2. V dropped 3 bases and J dropped 2; count of bases not matched to a gene: 2. The CDR3 extends over 15 amino acids. CDR1 and CDR2 (germline): SGDLS, YYNGEE. CDR3 in amino acids: CASSAGTSGQETQYF. The CDR3 DNA follows: TGTGCCAGCAGCGCCGGGACTAGCGGGCAAGAGACCCAGTACTTC.

This rearrangement joins TRBV14 to TRBJ1-6; D possibly corresponds to TRBD1 (5 bases). There are 15 residues in the CDR3. The V end lost 3 bases, the J end lost 16 bases, and 22 bases lay between the germline ends. Germline CDR1 reads SGHDN; CDR2 reads FVKESK. The CDR3 DNA is TGTGCCAGCAGCCAGAGCCTCGCGGGACCGGGGATACTCCACTTT. This translates into CASSQSLAGPGILHF.

This clone was seen more than once but under ten times. This rearrangement joins TRBV25-1 to TRBJ2-3; a possible D gene is TRBD2 (6 bases). CDR3 length: 16 residues. Trimming removed 3 bases at V and 0 bases at J, with 13 bases between. Germline V lookup: CDR1 MGHDK, CDR2 SYGVNS. CDR3 in DNA: TGTGCCAGCAGTGATACGGGGGACCGGAGCACAGATACGCAGTATTTT. Amino acids: CASSDTGDRSTDTQYF.

V gene TRBV6-5 combines with J gene TRBJ2-7, with 7 nucleotides matching TRBD1. Germline V gives CDR1 MNHEY, CDR2 SVGAGI. V shed 5 bases and J 6 bases; nucleotides not matched to a gene: 7. CDR3 length: 13 amino acids. The CDR3: CASSSNRGLEQYF. CDR3 nucleotide sequence: TGTGCCAGCAGTAGTAACAGGGGTCTCGAGCAGTACTTC.

V usage is TRBV7-6 and J usage is TRBJ2-3, with 7 bases matching TRBD2. Trimming removed 5 bases from V and 7 bases from J; junction bases left unmatched: 15. CDR3 length: 16 residues. The V gene's germline CDR1 is SGHVS and CDR2 FNYEAQ. DNA for the CDR3: TGTGCCAGCAGCCAAGGGTGGGGAGGGGAATTTAATACGCAGTATTTT. Residues: CASSQGWGGEFNTQYF.